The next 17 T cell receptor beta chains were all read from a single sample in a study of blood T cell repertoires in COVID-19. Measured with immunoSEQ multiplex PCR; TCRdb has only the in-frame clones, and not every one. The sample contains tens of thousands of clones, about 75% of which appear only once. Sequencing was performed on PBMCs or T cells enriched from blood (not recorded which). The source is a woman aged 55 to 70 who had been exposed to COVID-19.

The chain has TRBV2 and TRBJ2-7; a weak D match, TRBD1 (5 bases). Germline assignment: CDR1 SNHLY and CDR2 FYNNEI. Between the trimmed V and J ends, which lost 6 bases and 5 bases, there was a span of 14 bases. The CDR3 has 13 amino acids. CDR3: CASSWTLSDEQYF. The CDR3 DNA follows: TGTGCCAGCAGCTGGACACTTTCGGACGAGCAGTACTTC. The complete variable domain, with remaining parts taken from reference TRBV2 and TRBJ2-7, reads EPEVTQTPSHQVTQMGQEVILRCVPISNHLYFYWYRQILGQKVEFLVSFYNNEISEKSEIFDDQFSVERPDGSNFTLKIRSTKLEDSAMYFCASSWTLSDEQYFGPGTRLTVT.

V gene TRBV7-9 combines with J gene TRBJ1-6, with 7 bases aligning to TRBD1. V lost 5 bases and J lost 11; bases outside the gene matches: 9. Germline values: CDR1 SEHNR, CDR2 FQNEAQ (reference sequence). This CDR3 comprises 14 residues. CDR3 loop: CASSPQQGSTPLHF. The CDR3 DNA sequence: TGTGCCAGCAGCCCTCAACAGGGGAGCACACCCCTCCACTTT.

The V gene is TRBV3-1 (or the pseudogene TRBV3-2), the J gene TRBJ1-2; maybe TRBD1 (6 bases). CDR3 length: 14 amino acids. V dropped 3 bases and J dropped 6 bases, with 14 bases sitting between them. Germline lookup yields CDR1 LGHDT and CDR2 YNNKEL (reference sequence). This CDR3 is CASSHGQNRDGYTF. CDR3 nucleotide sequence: TGTGCCAGCAGCCACGGACAGAATCGAGATGGCTACACCTTC.

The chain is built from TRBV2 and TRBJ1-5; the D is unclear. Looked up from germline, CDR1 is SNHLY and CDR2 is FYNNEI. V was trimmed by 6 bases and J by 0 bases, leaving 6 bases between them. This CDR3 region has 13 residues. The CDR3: CASSFSSNQPQHF. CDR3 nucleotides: TGTGCCAGCAGCTTTAGTAGCAATCAGCCCCAGCATTTT.

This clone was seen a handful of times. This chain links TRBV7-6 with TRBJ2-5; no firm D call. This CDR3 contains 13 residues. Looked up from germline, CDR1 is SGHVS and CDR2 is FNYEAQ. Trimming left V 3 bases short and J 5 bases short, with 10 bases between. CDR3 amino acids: CASSFALAETQYF. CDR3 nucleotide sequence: TGTGCCAGCAGCTTTGCGCTCGCGGAGACCCAGTACTTC. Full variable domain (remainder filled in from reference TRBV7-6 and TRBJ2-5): GAGVSQSPRYKVTKRGQDVALRCDPISGHVSLYWYRQALGQGPEFLTYFNYEAQQDKSGLPNDRFSAERPEGSISTLTIQRTEQRDSAMYRCASSFALAETQYFGPGTRLLVL.

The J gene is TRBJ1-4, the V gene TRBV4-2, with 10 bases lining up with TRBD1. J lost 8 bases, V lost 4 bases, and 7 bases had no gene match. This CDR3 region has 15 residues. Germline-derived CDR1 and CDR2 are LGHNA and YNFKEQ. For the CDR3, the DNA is TGTGCCAGCAGCCCGACCGGGACAGGGGAAGAAAAACTGTTTTTT. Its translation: CASSPTGTGEEKLFF.

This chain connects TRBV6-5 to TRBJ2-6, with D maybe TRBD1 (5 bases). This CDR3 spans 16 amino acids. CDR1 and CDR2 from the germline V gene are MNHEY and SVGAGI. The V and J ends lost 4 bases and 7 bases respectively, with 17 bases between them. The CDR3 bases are TGTGCCAGCAGTTCCCGACAGAGCCTCGGAGCCAACGTCCTGACTTTC. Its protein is CASSSRQSLGANVLTF.

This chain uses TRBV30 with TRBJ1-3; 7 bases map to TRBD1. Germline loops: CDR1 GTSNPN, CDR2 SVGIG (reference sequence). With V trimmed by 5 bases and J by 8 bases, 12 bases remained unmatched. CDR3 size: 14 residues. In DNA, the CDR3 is TGTGCCTGGGCTACCGGGACAGCCTCGGACACCATATATTTT. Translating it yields CAWATGTASDTIYF. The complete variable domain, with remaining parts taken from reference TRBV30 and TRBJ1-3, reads SQTIHQWPATLVQPVGSPLSLECTVEGTSNPNLYWYRQAAGRGLQLLFYSVGIGQISSEVPQNLSASRPQDRQFILSSKKLLLSDSGFYLCAWATGTASDTIYFGEGSWLTVV.

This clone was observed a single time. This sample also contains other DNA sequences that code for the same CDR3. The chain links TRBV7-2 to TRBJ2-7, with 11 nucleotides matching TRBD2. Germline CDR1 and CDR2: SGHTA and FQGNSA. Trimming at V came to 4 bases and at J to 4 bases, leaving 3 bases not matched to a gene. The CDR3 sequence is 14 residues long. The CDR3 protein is CASSSSGGPYEQYF. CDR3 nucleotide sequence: TGTGCCAGCAGCTCTAGCGGGGGGCCTTACGAGCAGTACTTC. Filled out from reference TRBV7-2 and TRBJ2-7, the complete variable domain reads GAGVSQSPSNKVTEKGKDVELRCDPISGHTALYWYRQSLGQGLEFLIYFQGNSAPDKSGLPSDRFSAERTGGSVSTLTIQRTQQEDSAVYLCASSSSGGPYEQYFGPGTRLTVT.

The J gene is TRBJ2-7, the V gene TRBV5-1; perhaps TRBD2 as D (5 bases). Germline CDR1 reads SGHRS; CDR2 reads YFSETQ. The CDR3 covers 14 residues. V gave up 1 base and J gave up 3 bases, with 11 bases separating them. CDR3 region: CASSLTQRDYEQYF. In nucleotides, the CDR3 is TGCGCCAGCAGCTTGACCCAGAGGGACTACGAGCAGTACTTC. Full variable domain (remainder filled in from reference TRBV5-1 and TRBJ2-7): KAGVTQTPRYLIKTRGQQVTLSCSPISGHRSVSWYQQTPGQGLQFLFEYFSETQRNKGNFPGRFSGRQFSNSRSEMNVSTLELGDSALYLCASSLTQRDYEQYFGPGTRLTVT.

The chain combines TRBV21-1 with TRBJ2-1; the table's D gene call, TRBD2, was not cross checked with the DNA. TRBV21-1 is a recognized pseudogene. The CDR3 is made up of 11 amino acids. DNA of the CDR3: TGTGCCAGCATAAGGAGGAATGAGCAGTTCTTC. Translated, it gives CASIRRNEQFF.

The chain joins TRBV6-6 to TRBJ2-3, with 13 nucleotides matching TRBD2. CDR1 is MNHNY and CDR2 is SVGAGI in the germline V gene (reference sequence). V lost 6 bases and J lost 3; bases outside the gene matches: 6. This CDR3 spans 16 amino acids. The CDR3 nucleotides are TGTGCCAGCAGCCGGACTAGCGGGAGTTTGACAGATACGCAGTATTTT. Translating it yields CASSRTSGSLTDTQYF.

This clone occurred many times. The CDR3 here is CASSSGGWDMGRETQYF. DNA for the CDR3: TGTGCCAGCAGCTCCGGTGGTTGGGACATGGGGCGGGAGACCCAGTACTTC. The chain carries TRBV5-5 and TRBJ2-5; a possible D gene is TRBD1 (6 bases). Germline V CDR1 and CDR2: SGHKS, YYEKEE (reference sequence). This CDR3 spans 17 amino acids. Trimming took off 3 bases at V and 5 bases at J, with 23 bases between the two ends.

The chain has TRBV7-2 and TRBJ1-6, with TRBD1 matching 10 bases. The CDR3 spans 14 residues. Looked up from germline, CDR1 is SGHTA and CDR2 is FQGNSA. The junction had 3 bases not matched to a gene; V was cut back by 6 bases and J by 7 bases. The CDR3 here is CASRRDRGNSPLHF. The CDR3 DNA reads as TGTGCCAGCAGGCGGGACAGGGGAAATTCACCCCTCCACTTT.

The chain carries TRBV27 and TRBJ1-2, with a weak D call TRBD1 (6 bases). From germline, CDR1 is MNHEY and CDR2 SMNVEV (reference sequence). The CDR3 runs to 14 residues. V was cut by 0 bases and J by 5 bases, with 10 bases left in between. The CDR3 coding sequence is TGTGCCAGCAGTTTATCCCCAGGGGCATATGGCTACACCTTC. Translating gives CASSLSPGAYGYTF.

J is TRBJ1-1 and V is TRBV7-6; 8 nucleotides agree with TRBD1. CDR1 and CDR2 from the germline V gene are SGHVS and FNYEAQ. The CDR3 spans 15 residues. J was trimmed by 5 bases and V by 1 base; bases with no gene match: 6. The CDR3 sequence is CASSLDGQGGTEAFF. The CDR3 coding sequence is TGTGCCAGCAGCTTAGACGGACAGGGAGGAACTGAAGCTTTCTTT.

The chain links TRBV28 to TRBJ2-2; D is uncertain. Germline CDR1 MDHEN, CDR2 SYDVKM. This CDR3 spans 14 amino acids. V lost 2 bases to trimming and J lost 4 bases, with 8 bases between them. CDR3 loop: CASSLLDFTGELFF. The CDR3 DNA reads TGTGCCAGCAGTTTACTAGACTTCACCGGGGAGCTGTTTTTT.